This T cell receptor beta chain comes out of a study of blood T cell repertoires in COVID-19. Trimming stripped 2 bases from V and 2 bases from J, with 12 bases between. Germline assignment: CDR1 ENHRY and CDR2 SYGVKD. The CDR3 runs to 15 residues. In terms of age and location, participants ranged from about 18 to 89 years and lived in fewer than 30 US areas. TCRdb keeps only in-frame clones here, not all; method: immunoSEQ multiplex PCR. Here the sample spans around 340,000 clones, 70% to 90% being singletons. The V call is TRBV10-3, the J call TRBJ1-2; the D gene is possibly TRBD1 (5 bases). This TCR derives from a woman in her thirties or forties with acute COVID-19. Specimen: PBMCs or T cells enriched from blood (not recorded which). The DNA for the CDR3 is TGTGCCATCAGTGAGCAAGGGGCAGTCAACTATGGCTACACCTTC. Translated, it gives CAISEQGAVNYGYTF.